This entry lists 28 T cell receptor beta chains sequenced from one sample in a study of T cells in Graves' hyperthyroidism and ophthalmopathy. RNA transcripts provided the source from which TCR beta CDR3 regions were amplified. First-round RT-PCR with HTBI primers amplified the TCR CDR3 region. TCRdb called the multiplex PCR reads again in MiXCR, with one record for every CDR3 protein. The table includes about 290,000 distinct CDR3 sequences, approximately 18% detected once. The specimen sequenced was blood. All receptors come from a man aged 45-60 years with Graves' ophthalmopathy.

The rearrangement links TRBV24-1 to TRBJ2-1; 7 nucleotides agree with TRBD1. The V and J ends lost 2 bases and 10 bases, in that order; junction bases with no gene match: 16. The CDR3 sequence is 17 residues long. CDR1 is KGHDR and CDR2 is SFDVKD in the germline V gene. The CDR3 sequence: CATSDSTWSLQGYEQFF. The CDR3 nucleotides read TGTGCCACCAGTGATTCGACTTGGAGCTTACAGGGGTACGAGCAGTTCTTC.

The genes are TRBV2 and TRBJ2-7; D gene unclear. The V end was cut by 6 bases, the J end by 3 bases, with 12 bases between. The CDR3 is 13 residues long. Per germline, CDR1 SNHLY and CDR2 FYNNEI. The CDR3 DNA reads as TGTGCCAGCAGGGAGATAGGAAACTACGAGCAGTACTTC. It yields the protein CASREIGNYEQYF.

This clonotype was seen only a few times. The chain couples TRBV10-2 to TRBJ2-7; 7 bases fit TRBD2. V shed 6 bases, J shed 2 bases, and the junction held 7 bases outside the gene matches. CDR1 is WSHSY, CDR2 SAAADI, per germline. This CDR3 spans 14 amino acids. CDR3 in amino acids: CASRGGSVAYEQYF. CDR3 bases: TGCGCCAGCAGGGGCGGGAGTGTGGCCTACGAGCAGTACTTC.

This clonotype was picked up a small number of times. The chain links TRBV5-1 to TRBJ2-3, with 11 bases that match TRBD2. There are 17 residues in the CDR3. Germline CDR1 is SGHRS and CDR2 is YFSETQ. V lost 3 bases, J lost 2 bases, and 8 bases stayed unmatched. The CDR3 loop is CASSSISGRATTDTQYF. Written as DNA, the CDR3 is TGCGCCAGCAGCTCGATTAGCGGGAGGGCCACCACAGATACGCAGTATTTT. The variable domain in full, with the rest retrieved from reference TRBV5-1 and TRBJ2-3, is KAGVTQTPRYLIKTRGQQVTLSCSPISGHRSVSWYQQTPGQGLQFLFEYFSETQRNKGNFPGRFSGRQFSNSRSEMNVSTLELGDSALYLCASSSISGRATTDTQYFGPGTRLTVL.

Many counts were recorded for this clonotype. The chain employs TRBV5-6 and TRBJ1-1; D possibly corresponds to TRBD1 (6 bases). V was cut by 5 bases and J by 4 bases, with 15 bases left in between. CDR3 length: 14 residues. Germline V gene data show CDR1 as SGHDT and CDR2 as YYEEEE. The CDR3 coding sequence is TGTGCCAGCAGGATAACAGGGCGGGCCACTGAAGCTTTCTTT. Protein: CASRITGRATEAFF.

The V and J genes are TRBV6-2 or TRBV6-3 and TRBJ2-1, with D unclear. This CDR3 has 13 residues. Trimming shortened V by 2 bases and J by 3 bases, and 5 bases separated the two germline ends. The germline V gene has CDR1 MNHEY and CDR2 SVGEGT. CDR3 nucleotides: TGTGCCAGCAGTTACGCAATCTACAATGAGCAGTTCTTC. Translated, it gives CASSYAIYNEQFF.

This clonotype was counted at least ten times. The J gene is TRBJ2-7, the V gene TRBV11-2, with 8 bases aligning to TRBD2. With 3 bases clipped from V and 6 bases from J, the junction kept 10 bases outside the gene matches. The CDR3 spans 15 residues. In germline, CDR1 is SGHAT, CDR2 FQNNGV. CDR3 DNA sequence: TGTGCCAGCAGCTTTTTGAGCGGGGGAGTCGGCGAGCAGTACTTC. Translation gives CASSFLSGGVGEQYF. Combining the CDR3 with reference TRBV11-2 and TRBJ2-7 gives the whole variable domain EAGVAQSPRYKIIEKRQSVAFWCNPISGHATLYWYQQILGQGPKLLIQFQNNGVVDDSQLPKDRFSAERLKGVDSTLKIQPAKLEDSAVYLCASSFLSGGVGEQYFGPGTRLTVT.

This clonotype came up many times. One junction end does not reproduce the germline sequence, and a read error may be involved. The chain carries TRBV30 and TRBJ2-5; no clear D gene. Germline-derived CDR1 and CDR2 are GTSNPN and SVGIG (reference sequence). There are 12 residues in the CDR3. The CDR3 DNA sequence: TGTGCCTGGAAAGGAGACCAAGCGACCCAGTACTTC. Residues: CAWKGDQATQYF.

This clonotype was observed a handful of times. The chain employs TRBV9 and TRBJ2-4, with D unclear. V was shortened by 0 bases and J by 0 bases, with 7 bases between the two germline ends. CDR1 is SGDLS, CDR2 YYNGEE, per germline. The length of the CDR3 is 15 residues. CDR3 DNA: TGTGCCAGCAGCGTAGGCGACCGAGCCAAAAACATTCAGTACTTC. It specifies CASSVGDRAKNIQYF.

This clonotype has more than one count but fewer than ten. The chain recombines TRBV5-5 with TRBJ1-4; 7 bases align to TRBD1. With V trimmed by 0 bases and J by 8 bases, 7 bases remained unmatched. The CDR3 has 15 amino acids. The V gene's germline CDR1 is SGHKS and CDR2 YYEKEE (reference sequence). In DNA form, the CDR3 reads TGTGCCAGCAGCTTGGGCCCGGGACAGAACGAAAAACTGTTTTTT. This translates into CASSLGPGQNEKLFF.

This clonotype has ten or more counts. The rearrangement links TRBV11-1 to TRBJ2-1, with D perhaps TRBD2 (5 bases). The CDR3 spans 15 residues. Trimming pared 1 base from V and 7 bases from J, leaving 14 bases between. Looked up from germline, CDR1 is SGHAT and CDR2 is FQDESV (reference sequence). The CDR3 nucleotides are TGTGCCAGCAGCTTAGGTCAACTAGAAATGAATGAGCAGTTCTTC. Protein sequence: CASSLGQLEMNEQFF.

V usage is TRBV28 and J usage is TRBJ2-7, with D maybe TRBD2 (6 bases). V was cut by 5 bases and J by 7 bases, with 15 bases left in between. The CDR3 spans 13 residues. Germline values: CDR1 MDHEN, CDR2 SYDVKM. CDR3 nucleotide sequence: TGTGCCAGCAGTCCCCCGGGGGATAGAGAGCAGTACTTC. It is translated as CASSPPGDREQYF.

This clonotype was seen once. The chain has TRBV15 and TRBJ1-6; D unclear. V lost 0 bases and J 19 bases, leaving 13 bases between the germline ends. This CDR3 is 12 amino acids long. The germline CDR1 and CDR2 sequences are LNHNV and YYDKDF (reference sequence). For the CDR3, the DNA is TGTGCCACCAGCAGAGATGCGGGAGTGAGGCACTTT. Its protein product is CATSRDAGVRHF.

As for this clonotype: Since a much larger clone is just one base distant, this may be a read error. The CDR3 loop is CASGLAPPDRGNQPQHF. CDR3 sequence (DNA): TGTGCCAGCGGCTTAGCGCCCCCGGACAGGGGAAATCAGCCCCAGCATTTT. V usage is TRBV11-2 and J usage is TRBJ1-5; TRBD1 agrees at 9 bases. This CDR3 contains 17 residues. The germline V gene encodes CDR1 SGHAT and CDR2 FQNNGV.

The V call is TRBV9, the J call TRBJ2-7; D assignment may be TRBD1 or TRBD2 (5 bases each). The CDR3 sequence is 13 residues long. Germline V gene sequence: CDR1 SGDLS, CDR2 YYNGEE. V lost 6 bases to trimming and J lost 0 bases, with 10 bases between them. The CDR3 is CASIWGISYEQYF. As DNA, the CDR3 is TGTGCCAGCATCTGGGGGATCTCCTACGAGCAGTACTTC. The entire variable domain, with the rest obtained from reference TRBV9 and TRBJ2-7, is as follows: DSGVTQTPKHLITATGQRVTLRCSPRSGDLSVYWYQQSLDQGLQFLIQYYNGEERAKGNILERFSAQQFPDLHSELNLSSLELGDSALYFCASIWGISYEQYFGPGTRLTVT.

This clonotype was recorded at least ten times. V is TRBV20-1 and J is TRBJ2-7, with 9 bases aligning to TRBD1. CDR3 length: 17 amino acids. From germline, CDR1 is DFQATT and CDR2 SNEGSKA (reference sequence). V was clipped by 3 bases and J by 3 bases; unmatched bases: 15. CDR3 region: CSASPPLPGQGIYEQYF. CDR3 bases: TGCAGTGCTAGTCCCCCCTTACCGGGACAGGGAATCTACGAGCAGTACTTC.

CDR3 in DNA: TGTGCCAGCAGCCGCCCGGGACAGGGGGTTAATGAAGCTTTCTTT. Its translation: CASSRPGQGVNEAFF. This chain uses TRBV12-3 or TRBV12-4 with TRBJ1-1; 11 positions match TRBD1. Trimming took 6 bases from V and 7 from J; bases not matched to a gene: 10. The CDR3 spans 15 residues.

This clonotype was detected many times. The V call is TRBV7-3, the J call TRBJ2-1, with a weak D call TRBD2 (6 bases). Trimming shortened V by 1 base and J by 2 bases, and 12 bases separated the two germline ends. The length of the CDR3 is 16 residues. Germline V gene lookup returns CDR1 SGHTA and CDR2 FQGTGA. The CDR3 coding sequence is TGTGCCAGCAGCTTAAACGGAGGCGGGGCCTACAATGAGCAGTTCTTC. Its protein product is CASSLNGGGAYNEQFF.

This clonotype was detected only a few times. CDR3: CASSVGGGWETQYF. The CDR3 DNA is TGTGCCAGCAGCGTAGGAGGGGGCTGGGAGACCCAGTACTTC. The chain links TRBV9 to TRBJ2-5; 7 bases map to TRBD1. Losses at the gene ends were 0 bases for V and 5 bases for J; bases not matched to a gene: 4. There are 14 residues in the CDR3. CDR1 and CDR2 (germline): SGDLS, YYNGEE.

This clonotype was seen ten or more times. The chain carries TRBV20-1 and TRBJ2-5, with no clear D. The CDR3 covers 14 residues. Germline-derived CDR1 and CDR2 are DFQATT and SNEGSKA (reference sequence). V lost 1 base to trimming and J lost 5 bases, with 14 bases between them. The CDR3 region is CSARVRVPAETQYF. The CDR3 DNA reads as TGCAGTGCTAGAGTAAGGGTACCGGCGGAGACCCAGTACTTC.

This clonotype was seen repeatedly, ten times or more. The chain joins TRBV27 to TRBJ2-7; weak D call: TRBD2 (6 bases). CDR1 is MNHEY, CDR2 SMNVEV, per germline (reference sequence). This CDR3 comprises 13 residues. V dropped 4 bases and J dropped 6 bases, with 13 bases sitting between them. CDR3 DNA sequence: TGTGCCAGCAGTTACGGGGGTTTGGGCGAGCAGTACTTC. This codes for CASSYGGLGEQYF.

The J gene is TRBJ2-3, the V gene TRBV24-1; D is unresolved. The V end was cut by 1 base, the J end by 5 bases, with 3 bases between. The germline gives CDR1 KGHDR, CDR2 SFDVKD. The CDR3 contains 12 residues. The chain's CDR3 is CATSDLGDTQYF. The CDR3 bases are TGTGCCACCAGTGATTTAGGAGATACGCAGTATTTT.

This clonotype turned up a few times. The chain is built from TRBV14 and TRBJ2-4, with D possibly being TRBD2 (6 bases). Germline V lookup: CDR1 SGHDN, CDR2 FVKESK. The CDR3 contains 15 residues. The V end was cut by 3 bases, the J end by 8 bases, with 17 bases between. CDR3 coding DNA: TGTGCCAGCAGCCACAAAGGGAGGCTATCGGACATTCAGTACTTC. Protein: CASSHKGRLSDIQYF.

CDR3: CASSMGLAGGRSSYNEQFF. In DNA, the CDR3 is TGTGCCAGCAGTATGGGACTAGCGGGAGGGCGGAGCTCCTACAATGAGCAGTTCTTC. This chain connects TRBV6-2 or TRBV6-3 to TRBJ2-1; 16 bases map to TRBD2. V lost 5 bases, J lost 0 bases, and 7 bases stayed unmatched. Germline CDR1 and CDR2: MNHEY and SVGEGT. The CDR3 is 19 amino acids.

The chain joins TRBV28 to TRBJ2-3; 8 bases fit TRBD2. The CDR3 is 14 residues long. Losses at the gene ends were 9 bases for V and 5 bases for J; bases not matched to a gene: 10. The V gene's germline CDR1 is MDHEN and CDR2 SYDVKM. This chain's CDR3 is CASSAGGSGDTQYF. CDR3 nucleotide sequence: TGTGCCAGTTCGGCGGGAGGCTCAGGAGATACGCAGTATTTT.

About this clonotype itself: The germline gene is not matched at one end of the junction; a read error may be the cause. This chain joins TRBV6-2 or TRBV6-3 and TRBJ2-1; 7 bases align to TRBD2. Germline loops: CDR1 MNHEY, CDR2 SVGEGT. The CDR3 runs 11 residues. The CDR3 protein is CASGGYDEQFF. The CDR3 region has the DNA TGTGCTTCGGGAGGCTACGATGAGCAGTTCTTC.

The chain couples TRBV12-3 or TRBV12-4 to TRBJ2-5; D possibly uses TRBD1 or TRBD2 (6 bases each). The V end lost 5 bases, the J end lost 5 bases, and 24 bases lay between the germline ends. The CDR3 loop spans 17 amino acids. The CDR3 here is CASSPSGGPVLGETQYF. The CDR3 coding sequence is TGTGCCAGCAGTCCGAGTGGGGGGCCGGTCCTCGGGGAGACCCAGTACTTC.

The table lists this clonotype with many counts. CDR3 sequence reads: CSVPGLAGGPGETQYF. CDR3 sequence (DNA): TGCAGCGTACCGGGACTAGCGGGAGGGCCGGGCGAGACCCAGTACTTC. This chain links TRBV29-1 with TRBJ2-5; 16 bases are shared with TRBD2. Germline CDR1 and CDR2: SQVTM and ANQGSEA. This CDR3 has 16 amino acids. V gave up 6 bases and J gave up 5 bases; unmatched junction bases: 9.